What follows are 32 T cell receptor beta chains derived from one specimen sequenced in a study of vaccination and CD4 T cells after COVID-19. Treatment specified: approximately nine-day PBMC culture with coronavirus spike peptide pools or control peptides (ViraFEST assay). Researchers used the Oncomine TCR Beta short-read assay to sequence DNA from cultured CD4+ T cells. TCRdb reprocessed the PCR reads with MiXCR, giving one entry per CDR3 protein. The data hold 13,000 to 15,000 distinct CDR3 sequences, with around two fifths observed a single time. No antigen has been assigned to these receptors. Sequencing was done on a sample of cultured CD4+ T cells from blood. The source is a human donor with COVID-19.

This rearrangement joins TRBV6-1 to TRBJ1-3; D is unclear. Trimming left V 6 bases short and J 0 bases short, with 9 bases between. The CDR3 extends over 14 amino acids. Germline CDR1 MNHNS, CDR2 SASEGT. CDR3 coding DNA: TGTGCCAGCAGGCGACCGAGCTCTGGAAACACCATATATTTT. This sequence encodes CASRRPSSGNTIYF.

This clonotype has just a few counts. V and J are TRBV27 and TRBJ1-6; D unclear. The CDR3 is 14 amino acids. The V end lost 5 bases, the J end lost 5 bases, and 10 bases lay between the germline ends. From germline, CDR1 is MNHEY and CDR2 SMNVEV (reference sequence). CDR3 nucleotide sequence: TGTGCCAGCAGTCCAACGGCTGATAATTCACCCCTCCACTTT. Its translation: CASSPTADNSPLHF.

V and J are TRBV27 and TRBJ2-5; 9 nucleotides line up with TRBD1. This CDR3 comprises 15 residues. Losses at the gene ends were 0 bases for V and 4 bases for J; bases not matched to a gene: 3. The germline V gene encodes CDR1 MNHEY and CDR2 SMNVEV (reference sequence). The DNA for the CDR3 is TGTGCCAGCAGTTTATCGGACAGGGGTACAGAGACCCAGTACTTC. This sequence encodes CASSLSDRGTETQYF.

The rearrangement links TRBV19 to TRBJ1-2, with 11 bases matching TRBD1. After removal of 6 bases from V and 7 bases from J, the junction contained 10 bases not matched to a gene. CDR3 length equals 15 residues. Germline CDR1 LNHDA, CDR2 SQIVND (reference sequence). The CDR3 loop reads CASSQRGQGAGGYTF. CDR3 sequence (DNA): TGTGCCAGTAGCCAAAGAGGACAGGGGGCAGGTGGCTACACCTTC.

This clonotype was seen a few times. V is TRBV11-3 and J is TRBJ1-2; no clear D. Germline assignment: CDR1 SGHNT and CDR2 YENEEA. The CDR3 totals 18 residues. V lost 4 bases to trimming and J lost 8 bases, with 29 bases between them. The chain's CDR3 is CASSSAGASHNYGSGYTF. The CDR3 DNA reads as TGTGCCAGCAGCTCCGCCGGCGCCTCTCACAACTATGGATCAGGCTACACCTTC.

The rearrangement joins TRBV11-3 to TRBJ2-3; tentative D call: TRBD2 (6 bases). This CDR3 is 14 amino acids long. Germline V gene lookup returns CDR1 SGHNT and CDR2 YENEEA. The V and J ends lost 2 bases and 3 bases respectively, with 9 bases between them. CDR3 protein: CASSLRGGTDTQYF. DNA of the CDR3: TGTGCCAGCAGCTTAAGGGGAGGTACAGATACGCAGTATTTT.

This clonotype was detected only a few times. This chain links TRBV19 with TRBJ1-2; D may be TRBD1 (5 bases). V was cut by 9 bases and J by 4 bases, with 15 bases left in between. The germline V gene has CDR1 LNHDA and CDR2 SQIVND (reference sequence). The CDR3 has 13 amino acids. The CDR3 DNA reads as TGTGCCAGCTCGCAGGGAAACTTCTATGGCTACACCTTC. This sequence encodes CASSQGNFYGYTF.

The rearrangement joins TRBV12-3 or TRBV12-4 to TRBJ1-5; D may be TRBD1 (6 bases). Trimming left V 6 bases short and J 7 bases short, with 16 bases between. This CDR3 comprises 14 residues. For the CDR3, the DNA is TGTGCCAGCAGAACAGGGTTGGCGAGCCAGCCCCAGCATTTT. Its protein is CASRTGLASQPQHF.

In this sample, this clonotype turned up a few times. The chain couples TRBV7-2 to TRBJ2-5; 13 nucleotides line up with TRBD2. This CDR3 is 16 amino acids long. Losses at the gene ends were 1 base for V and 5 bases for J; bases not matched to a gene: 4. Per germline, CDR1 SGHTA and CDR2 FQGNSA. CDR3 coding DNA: TGTGCCAGCAGCTTAGGACTAGCGGGGGGAAGGGAGACCCAGTACTTC. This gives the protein CASSLGLAGGRETQYF.

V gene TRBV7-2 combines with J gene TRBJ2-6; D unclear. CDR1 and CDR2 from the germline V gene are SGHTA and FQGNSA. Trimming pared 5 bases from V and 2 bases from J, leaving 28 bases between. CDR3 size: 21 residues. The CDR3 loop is CASSRSTADNSRSTGANVLTF. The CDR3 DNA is TGTGCCAGCAGCCGCTCCACCGCCGATAACAGCAGGTCTACTGGGGCCAACGTCCTGACTTTC.

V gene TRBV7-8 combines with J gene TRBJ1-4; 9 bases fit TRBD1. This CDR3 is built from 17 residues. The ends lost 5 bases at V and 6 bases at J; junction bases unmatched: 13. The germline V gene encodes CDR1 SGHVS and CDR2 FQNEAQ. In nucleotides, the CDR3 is TGTGCCAGCAGCCGAGGGACAGGGATTTCTGGGGATGAAAAACTGTTTTTT. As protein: CASSRGTGISGDEKLFF.

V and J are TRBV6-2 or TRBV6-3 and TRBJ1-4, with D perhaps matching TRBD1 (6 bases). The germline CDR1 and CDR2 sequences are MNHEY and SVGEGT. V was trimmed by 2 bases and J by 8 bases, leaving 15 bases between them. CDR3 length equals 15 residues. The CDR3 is CASSYGGGISEKLFF. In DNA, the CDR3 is TGTGCCAGCAGTTACGGCGGGGGCATCTCCGAAAAACTGTTTTTT.

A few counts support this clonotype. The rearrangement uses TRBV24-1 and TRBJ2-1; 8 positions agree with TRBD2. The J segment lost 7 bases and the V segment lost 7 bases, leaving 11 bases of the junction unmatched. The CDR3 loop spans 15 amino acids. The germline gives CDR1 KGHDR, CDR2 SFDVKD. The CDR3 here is CATSESGGVGNEQFF. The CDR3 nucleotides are TGTGCCACCAGCGAGTCCGGGGGGGTAGGGAATGAGCAGTTCTTC.

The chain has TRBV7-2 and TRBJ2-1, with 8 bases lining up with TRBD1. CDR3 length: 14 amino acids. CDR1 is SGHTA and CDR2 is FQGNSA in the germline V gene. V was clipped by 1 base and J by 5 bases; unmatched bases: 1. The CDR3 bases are TGTGCCAGCAGCTTAGGCAGGGGGCACAATGAGCAGTTCTTC. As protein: CASSLGRGHNEQFF. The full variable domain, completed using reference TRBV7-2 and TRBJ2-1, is GAGVSQSPSNKVTEKGKDVELRCDPISGHTALYWYRQSLGQGLEFLIYFQGNSAPDKSGLPSDRFSAERTGGSVSTLTIQRTQQEDSAVYLCASSLGRGHNEQFFGPGTRLTVL.

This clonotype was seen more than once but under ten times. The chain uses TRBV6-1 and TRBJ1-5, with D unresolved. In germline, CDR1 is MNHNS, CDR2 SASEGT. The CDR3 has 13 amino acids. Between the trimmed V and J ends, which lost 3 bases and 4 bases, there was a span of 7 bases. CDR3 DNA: TGTGCCAGCAGTGAGAGTGGGAATCAGCCCCAGCATTTT. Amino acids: CASSESGNQPQHF.

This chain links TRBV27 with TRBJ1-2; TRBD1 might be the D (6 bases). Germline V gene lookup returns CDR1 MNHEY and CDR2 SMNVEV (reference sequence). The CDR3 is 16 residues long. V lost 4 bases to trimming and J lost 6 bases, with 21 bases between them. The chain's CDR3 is CASSSYRVPKSDGYTF. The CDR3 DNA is TGTGCCAGCAGTTCATACAGGGTCCCTAAGTCGGATGGCTACACCTTC.

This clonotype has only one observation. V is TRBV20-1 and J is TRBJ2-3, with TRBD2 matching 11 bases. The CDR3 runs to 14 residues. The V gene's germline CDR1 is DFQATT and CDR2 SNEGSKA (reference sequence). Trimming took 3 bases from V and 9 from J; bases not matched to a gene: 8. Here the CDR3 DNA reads TGCAGTGCTAGTCAACTAGCGGGGGCCGTCACGCAGTATTTT. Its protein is CSASQLAGAVTQYF.

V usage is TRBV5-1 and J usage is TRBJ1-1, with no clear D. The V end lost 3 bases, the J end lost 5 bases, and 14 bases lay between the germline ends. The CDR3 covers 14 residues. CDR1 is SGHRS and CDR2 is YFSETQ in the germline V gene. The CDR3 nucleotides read TGCGCCAGCAGCTACCAGGACCGAACAACTGAAGCTTTCTTT. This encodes CASSYQDRTTEAFF.

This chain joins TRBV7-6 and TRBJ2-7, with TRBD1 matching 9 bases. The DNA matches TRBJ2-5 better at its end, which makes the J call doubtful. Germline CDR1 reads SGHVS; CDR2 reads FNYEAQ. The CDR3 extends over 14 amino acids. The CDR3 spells CASSLAGQGQTQYF. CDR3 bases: TGTGCCAGCAGCTTAGCGGGACAGGGCCAGACCCAGTACTTC.

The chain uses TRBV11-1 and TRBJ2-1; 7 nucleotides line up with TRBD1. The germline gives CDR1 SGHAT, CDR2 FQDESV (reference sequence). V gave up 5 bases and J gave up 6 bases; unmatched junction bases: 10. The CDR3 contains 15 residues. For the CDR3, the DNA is TGTGCCAGCAGCCAAGGGACAGAACCAGTCAATGAGCAGTTCTTC. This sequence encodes CASSQGTEPVNEQFF.

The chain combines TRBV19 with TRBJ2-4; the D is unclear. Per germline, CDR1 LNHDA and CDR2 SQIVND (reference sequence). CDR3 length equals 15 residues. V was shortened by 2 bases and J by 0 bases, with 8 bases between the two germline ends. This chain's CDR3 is CASSIPNLAKNIQYF. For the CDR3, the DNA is TGTGCCAGTAGTATACCTAACTTAGCCAAAAACATTCAGTACTTC.

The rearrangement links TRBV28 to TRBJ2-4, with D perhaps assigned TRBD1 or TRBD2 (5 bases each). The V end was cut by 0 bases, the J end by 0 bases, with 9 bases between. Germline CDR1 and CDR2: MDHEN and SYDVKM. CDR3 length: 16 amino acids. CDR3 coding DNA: TGTGCCAGCAGTTTATGGGTCGGGACAGCCAAAAACATTCAGTACTTC. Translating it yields CASSLWVGTAKNIQYF.

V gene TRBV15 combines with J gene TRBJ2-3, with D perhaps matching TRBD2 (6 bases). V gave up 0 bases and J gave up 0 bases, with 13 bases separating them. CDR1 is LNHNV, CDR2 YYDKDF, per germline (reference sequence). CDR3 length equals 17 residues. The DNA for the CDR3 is TGTGCCACCAGCAGAGATCCAACGGGACTGAGCACAGATACGCAGTATTTT. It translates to CATSRDPTGLSTDTQYF.

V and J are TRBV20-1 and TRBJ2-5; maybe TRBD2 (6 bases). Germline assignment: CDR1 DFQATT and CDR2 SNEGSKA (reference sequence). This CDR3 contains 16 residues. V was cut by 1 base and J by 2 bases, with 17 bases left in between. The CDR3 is CSARGLALIKQETQYF. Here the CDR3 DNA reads TGCAGTGCTAGAGGTCTAGCGCTGATAAAACAAGAGACCCAGTACTTC.

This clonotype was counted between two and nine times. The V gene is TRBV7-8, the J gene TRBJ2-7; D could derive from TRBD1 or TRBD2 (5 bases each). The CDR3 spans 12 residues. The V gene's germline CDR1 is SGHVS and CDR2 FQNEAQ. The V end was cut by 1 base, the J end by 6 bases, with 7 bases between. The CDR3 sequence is CASSLGGTEQYF. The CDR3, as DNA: TGTGCCAGCAGCTTAGGTGGGACCGAGCAGTACTTC.

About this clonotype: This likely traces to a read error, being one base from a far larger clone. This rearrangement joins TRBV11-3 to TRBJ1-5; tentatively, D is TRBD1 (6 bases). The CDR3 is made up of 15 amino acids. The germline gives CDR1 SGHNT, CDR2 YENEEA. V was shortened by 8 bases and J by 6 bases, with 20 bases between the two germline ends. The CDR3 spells CASGEQGSRSQPQHF. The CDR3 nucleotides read TGTGCCAGCGGCGAGCAGGGGAGTCGAAGTCAGCCCCAGCATTTT.

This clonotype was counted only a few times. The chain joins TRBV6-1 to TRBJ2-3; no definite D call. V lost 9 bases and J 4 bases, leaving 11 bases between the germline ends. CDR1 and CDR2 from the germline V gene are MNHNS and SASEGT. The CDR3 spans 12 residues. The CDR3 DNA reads TGTGCCAGTTACCCCGCAGCAGATACGCAGTATTTT. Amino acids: CASYPAADTQYF.

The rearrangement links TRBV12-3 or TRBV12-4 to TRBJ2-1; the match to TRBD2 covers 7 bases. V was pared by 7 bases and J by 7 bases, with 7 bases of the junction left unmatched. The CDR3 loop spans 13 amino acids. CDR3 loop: CASIRGGRNEQFF. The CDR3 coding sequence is TGTGCCAGCATCCGCGGGGGAAGAAATGAGCAGTTCTTC.

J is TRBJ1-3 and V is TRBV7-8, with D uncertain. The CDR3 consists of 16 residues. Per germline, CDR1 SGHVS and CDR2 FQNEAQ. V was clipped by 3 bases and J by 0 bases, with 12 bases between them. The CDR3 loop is CASSFGTRNSGNTIYF. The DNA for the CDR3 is TGTGCCAGCAGCTTCGGAACTCGTAACTCTGGAAACACCATATATTTT.

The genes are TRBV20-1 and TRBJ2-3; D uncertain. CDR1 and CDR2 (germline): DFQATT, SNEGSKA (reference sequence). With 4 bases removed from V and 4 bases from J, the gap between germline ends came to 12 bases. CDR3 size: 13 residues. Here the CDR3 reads CSATVVMSDTQYF. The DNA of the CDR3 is TGCAGTGCTACCGTAGTAATGTCAGATACGCAGTATTTT.

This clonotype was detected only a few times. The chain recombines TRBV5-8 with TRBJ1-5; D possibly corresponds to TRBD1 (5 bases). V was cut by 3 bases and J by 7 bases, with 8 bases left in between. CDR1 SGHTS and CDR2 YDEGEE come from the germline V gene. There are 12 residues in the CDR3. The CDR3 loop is CASSWRGQPQHF. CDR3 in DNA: TGTGCCAGCAGCTGGCGGGGGCAGCCCCAGCATTTT.

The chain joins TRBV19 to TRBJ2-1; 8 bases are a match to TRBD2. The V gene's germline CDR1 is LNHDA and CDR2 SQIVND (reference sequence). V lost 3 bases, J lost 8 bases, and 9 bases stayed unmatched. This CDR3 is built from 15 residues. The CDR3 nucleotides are TGTGCCAGTAGTATGGGTAGCGGGGTAGTCGATGAGCAGTTCTTC. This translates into CASSMGSGVVDEQFF.